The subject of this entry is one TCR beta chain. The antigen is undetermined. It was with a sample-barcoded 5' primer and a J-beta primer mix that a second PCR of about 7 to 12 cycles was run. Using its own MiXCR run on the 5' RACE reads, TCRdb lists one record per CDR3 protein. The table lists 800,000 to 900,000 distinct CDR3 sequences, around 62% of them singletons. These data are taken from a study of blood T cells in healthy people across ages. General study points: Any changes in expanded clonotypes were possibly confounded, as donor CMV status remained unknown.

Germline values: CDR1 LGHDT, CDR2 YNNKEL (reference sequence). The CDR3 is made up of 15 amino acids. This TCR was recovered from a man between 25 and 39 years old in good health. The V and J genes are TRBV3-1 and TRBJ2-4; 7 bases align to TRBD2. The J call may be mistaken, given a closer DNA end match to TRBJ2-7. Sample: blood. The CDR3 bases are TGTGCCAGCAGCCAAGCGGCGGGAGAGGCCTACGAGCAGTACTTC. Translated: CASSQAAGEAYEQYF.